Following are 28 T cell receptor beta chains from one sample sequenced in a study of blood T cell repertoires in COVID-19 (dated by TCRdb to between 2020 and 2021). The receptor library was made with the immunoSEQ multiplex PCR assay. The clones in this table, taken by TCRdb from immuneACCESS, are in-frame only. Not every clone is retained; where verified, under half of the shortfall comes from an unresolved V gene, and the cause of the rest is unknown. This sample holds some 160,000 clones; about 82% were observed only once. Of the sample, roughly 8.4% is held by the ten largest clones. The sequencing sample was made of peripheral blood. Every receptor here comes from a woman at least 80 years old with COVID-19, enrolled during active disease.

The genes are TRBV5-1 and TRBJ2-1; D not certain. V dropped 1 base and J dropped 6 bases, with 11 bases sitting between them. The CDR3 is 14 amino acids. Germline assignment: CDR1 SGHRS and CDR2 YFSETQ. The CDR3, as DNA: TGCGCCAGCAGCTTGTCTTTAGTCGGCAATGAGCAGTTCTTC. The encoded protein is CASSLSLVGNEQFF.

This clone was counted a single time. This rearrangement joins TRBV9 to TRBJ1-3; 8 positions agree with TRBD1. CDR1 and CDR2 from the germline V gene are SGDLS and YYNGEE. Trimming took 4 bases from V and 0 from J; bases not matched to a gene: 6. The CDR3 is 16 amino acids. CDR3 DNA: TGTGCCAGCAGCCCTCAGGGGGCCGGCTCTGGAAACACCATATATTTT. It is translated as CASSPQGAGSGNTIYF. Full variable domain (missing parts from reference TRBV9 and TRBJ1-3): DSGVTQTPKHLITATGQRVTLRCSPRSGDLSVYWYQQSLDQGLQFLIQYYNGEERAKGNILERFSAQQFPDLHSELNLSSLELGDSALYFCASSPQGAGSGNTIYFGEGSWLTVV.

This clone was picked up many times. V is TRBV2 and J is TRBJ2-1; 9 positions match TRBD1. Germline-derived CDR1 and CDR2 are SNHLY and FYNNEI. J gave up 9 bases and V 5 bases, and 5 bases lay outside the gene matches. CDR3 size: 13 residues. This chain's CDR3 is CASSPGTGIEQFF. CDR3 nucleotide sequence: TGTGCCAGCAGTCCCGGGACAGGGATTGAGCAGTTCTTC.

This rearrangement joins TRBV15 to TRBJ1-3, with a possible D match to TRBD1 (6 bases). The V gene's germline CDR1 is LNHNV and CDR2 YYDKDF (reference sequence). There are 18 residues in the CDR3. V gave up 0 bases and J gave up 4 bases, with 19 bases separating them. CDR3 region: CATSRDVHQGIGGNTIYF. The CDR3 region has the DNA TGTGCCACCAGCAGAGATGTGCACCAGGGGATAGGGGGAAACACCATATATTTT.

This clone was found once. J is TRBJ1-2 and V is TRBV5-1, with D tentatively TRBD1 (5 bases). The CDR3 consists of 13 residues. V was trimmed by 5 bases and J by 6 bases, leaving 14 bases between them. Germline CDR1 and CDR2: SGHRS and YFSETQ. The DNA of the CDR3 is TGCGCCAGCAGGGACGCAGGGAGGGATGGCTACACCTTC. Amino acid sequence: CASRDAGRDGYTF.

The chain links TRBV19 to TRBJ2-1; 8 bases map to TRBD2. In germline, CDR1 is LNHDA, CDR2 SQIVND (reference sequence). V dropped 7 bases and J dropped 6; count of bases not matched to a gene: 11. The CDR3 length is 15 residues. The CDR3 protein is CASTLWAGGVNEQFF. The CDR3, as DNA: TGTGCCAGTACCCTCTGGGCGGGAGGCGTCAATGAGCAGTTCTTC.

The genes are TRBV3-1 (or the pseudogene TRBV3-2) and TRBJ1-2; D not resolved. The CDR3 sequence is 13 residues long. V lost 1 base and J lost 6, with 9 bases in between. Germline CDR1 reads LGHDT; CDR2 reads YNNKEL (reference sequence). The CDR3 nucleotides read TGTGCCAGCAGCCAAGTCAGGCCCCATGGCTACACCTTC. This translates into CASSQVRPHGYTF.

The chain has TRBV6-5 and TRBJ1-2, with 7 bases aligning to TRBD1. Per germline, CDR1 MNHEY and CDR2 SVGAGI. The V segment lost 0 bases and the J segment 4 bases; nucleotides outside the gene matches: 2. The CDR3 is 14 amino acids. The CDR3 sequence: CASSYSDRSYGYTF. In DNA, the CDR3 is TGTGCCAGCAGTTACTCGGACAGGAGCTATGGCTACACCTTC.

CDR3 bases: TGTGCCAGCTATAAGGGAGGGGCGCCGGGGTCACCCCTCCACTTT. Amino acids: CASYKGGAPGSPLHF. V usage is TRBV27 and J usage is TRBJ1-6; D is perhaps TRBD1 (5 bases). This CDR3 region has 15 residues. V was trimmed by 8 bases and J by 10 bases, leaving 21 bases between them. Germline V CDR1 and CDR2: MNHEY, SMNVEV (reference sequence).

The chain joins TRBV5-1 to TRBJ1-1; TRBD1 agrees at 7 bases. The V segment lost 2 bases and the J segment 1 base; nucleotides outside the gene matches: 14. This CDR3 is built from 18 residues. Germline assignment: CDR1 SGHRS and CDR2 YFSETQ. The CDR3 loop reads CASSFKTYMGTENTEAFF. For the CDR3, the DNA is TGCGCCAGCAGCTTCAAAACTTATATGGGGACAGAGAACACTGAAGCTTTCTTT.

The chain recombines TRBV7-8 with TRBJ1-4; the D gene is possibly TRBD1 (5 bases). CDR3 size: 14 residues. Germline-derived CDR1 and CDR2 are SGHVS and FQNEAQ. Deletions cut 1 base from V and 4 bases from J, with 7 bases between. The CDR3 sequence: CASSLGGDNEKLFF. CDR3 coding DNA: TGTGCCAGCAGCTTAGGGGGGGATAATGAAAAACTGTTTTTT.

CDR3 nucleotide sequence: TGTGCCAGCAGTTTTAGCGGCGGACGGCTCACTGAAGCTTTCTTT. Translated, it gives CASSFSGGRLTEAFF. The chain recombines TRBV28 with TRBJ1-1; D remains ambiguous. The V end lost 3 bases, the J end lost 4 bases, and 15 bases lay between the germline ends. Per germline, CDR1 MDHEN and CDR2 SYDVKM. The CDR3 has 15 amino acids.

The rearrangement joins TRBV19 to TRBJ1-6, with a possible D match to TRBD1 (6 bases). Per the germline V gene, CDR1 is LNHDA and CDR2 is SQIVND (reference sequence). The CDR3 runs 14 residues. Between the trimmed V and J ends, which lost 8 bases and 7 bases, there was a span of 15 bases. The chain's CDR3 is CASRPRGGNSPLHF. The CDR3 region has the DNA TGTGCCAGTCGCCCGAGGGGGGGGAATTCACCCCTCCACTTT.

The rearrangement joins TRBV2 to TRBJ2-5; D is ambiguous. The CDR3 has 12 residues. Germline V gives CDR1 SNHLY, CDR2 FYNNEI. Trimming took 6 bases from V and 1 from J, leaving 6 bases between them. CDR3 region: CASREIQETQYF. The CDR3, as DNA: TGTGCCAGCAGGGAGATCCAAGAGACCCAGTACTTC.

The V gene is TRBV10-3, the J gene TRBJ1-4; 8 bases fit TRBD1. Germline CDR1 is ENHRY and CDR2 is SYGVKD. CDR3 size: 15 residues. Unmatched junction bases numbered 4, after V lost 4 bases and J lost 3 bases. Here the CDR3 reads CAISVGQGPNEKLFF. CDR3 bases: TGTGCCATCAGTGTTGGACAGGGCCCTAATGAAAAACTGTTTTTT.

Points on this clone: The junction differs from germline at one of its ends, possibly a read error. The chain combines TRBV18 with TRBJ1-1; D is possibly TRBD1 (6 bases). CDR1 is KGHSH, CDR2 LQKENI, per germline. CDR3 size: 11 residues. For the CDR3, the DNA is TGTGCCAGCTCTAGGGACACAGAAGCTTTCTTT. It translates to CASSRDTEAFF.

Only one count was recorded for this clone. This rearrangement joins TRBV6-5 to TRBJ2-7, with TRBD2 matching over 7 bases. The V gene's germline CDR1 is MNHEY and CDR2 SVGAGI. The CDR3 loop spans 14 amino acids. Unmatched junction bases numbered 6, after V lost 7 bases and J lost 0 bases. Written as DNA, the CDR3 is TGTGCCAGCATAGCGGGCTTTGGCTCCTACGAGCAGTACTTC. This encodes CASIAGFGSYEQYF.

The chain carries TRBV11-2 and TRBJ1-4; D call uncertain. The V end lost 2 bases, the J end lost 3 bases, and 10 bases lay between the germline ends. Germline V lookup: CDR1 SGHAT, CDR2 FQNNGV. This CDR3 has 15 residues. The CDR3 is CASSLSDGANEKLFF. The CDR3 region has the DNA TGTGCCAGCAGCTTATCGGACGGGGCTAATGAAAAACTGTTTTTT.

This chain connects TRBV2 to TRBJ1-2, with a possible D match to TRBD1 (6 bases). Germline V gene data show CDR1 as SNHLY and CDR2 as FYNNEI. V dropped 7 bases and J dropped 4 bases, with 16 bases sitting between them. The CDR3 contains 14 residues. CDR3 in amino acids: CASTLLGAVYGYTF. Here the CDR3 DNA reads TGTGCCAGCACTCTCCTGGGGGCCGTCTATGGCTACACCTTC.

The V and J genes are TRBV19 and TRBJ2-7, with unresolved D. The germline V gene has CDR1 LNHDA and CDR2 SQIVND (reference sequence). V lost 3 bases and J 1 base, leaving 13 bases between the germline ends. This CDR3 is built from 15 residues. The CDR3 bases are TGTGCCAGTAGTATTGGCATGGCGAGGTCCTACGAGCAGTACTTC. It translates to CASSIGMARSYEQYF.

The chain combines TRBV12-3 or TRBV12-4 with TRBJ1-2; the match to TRBD1 covers 7 bases. This CDR3 has 13 amino acids. V shed 1 base, J shed 4 bases, and the junction held 0 bases outside the gene matches. The CDR3 coding sequence is TGTGCCAGCAGTTTAGACAGGGGCTATGGCTACACCTTC. Translation gives CASSLDRGYGYTF.

CDR3 region: CASSPLSGAYEQYF. The CDR3 DNA reads TGCGCCAGCAGCCCCTTATCGGGGGCCTACGAGCAGTACTTC. The rearrangement joins TRBV5-1 to TRBJ2-7; D perhaps matches TRBD2 (6 bases). Germline lookup yields CDR1 SGHRS and CDR2 YFSETQ. This CDR3 is 14 amino acids long. The V and J ends lost 4 bases and 2 bases respectively, with 13 bases between them. Using reference TRBV5-1 and TRBJ2-7 for the parts outside the CDR3, the full variable domain is KAGVTQTPRYLIKTRGQQVTLSCSPISGHRSVSWYQQTPGQGLQFLFEYFSETQRNKGNFPGRFSGRQFSNSRSEMNVSTLELGDSALYLCASSPLSGAYEQYFGPGTRLTVT.

The rearrangement uses TRBV5-1 and TRBJ1-2; perhaps TRBD1 as D (5 bases). Trimming took 4 bases from V and 7 from J, leaving 23 bases between them. CDR3 length equals 16 residues. Germline V gene lookup returns CDR1 SGHRS and CDR2 YFSETQ. CDR3 amino acids: CASSPAGQGGTAGYTF. For the CDR3, the DNA is TGCGCCAGCAGCCCCGCCGGGCAGGGCGGTACCGCTGGCTACACCTTC.

Of note for this clone: The sample contains more than one DNA sequence encoding this CDR3. This chain links TRBV19 with TRBJ1-5; 10 bases are shared with TRBD1. V gave up 3 bases and J gave up 4 bases; unmatched junction bases: 3. There are 15 residues in the CDR3. The V gene's germline CDR1 is LNHDA and CDR2 SQIVND (reference sequence). Written as DNA, the CDR3 is TGTGCCAGTAGTATTCGGACAGGGGGTAATCAGCCCCAGCATTTT. Translating it yields CASSIRTGGNQPQHF.

The rearrangement joins TRBV12-3 or TRBV12-4 to TRBJ1-1, with D unresolved. Trimming pared 6 bases from V and 4 bases from J, leaving 12 bases between. CDR3 length equals 13 residues. The CDR3 spells CASRRVVGTEAFF. In DNA, the CDR3 is TGTGCCAGCAGGAGGGTTGTCGGCACTGAAGCTTTCTTT.

The J gene is TRBJ2-7, the V gene TRBV27; TRBD1 agrees at 11 bases. The germline V gene encodes CDR1 MNHEY and CDR2 SMNVEV (reference sequence). The V gene end was trimmed by 5 bases and the J gene end by 2 bases; junction bases not matched to a gene: 2. The CDR3 runs 14 residues. The CDR3 spells CASSLDRGPYEQYF. CDR3 DNA sequence: TGTGCCAGCAGTCTGGACAGGGGGCCCTACGAGCAGTACTTC.

CDR3 sequence (DNA): TGTGCCAGCAGTTACACCCTGTTGATAGCGGGGACCTACGAGCAGTACTTC. Translated: CASSYTLLIAGTYEQYF. This chain uses TRBV6-2 or TRBV6-3 with TRBJ2-7, with TRBD2 matching over 8 bases. Germline CDR1 MNHEY, CDR2 SVGEGT. This CDR3 spans 17 amino acids. With V trimmed by 2 bases and J by 2 bases, 11 bases remained unmatched.

The V gene is TRBV5-5, the J gene TRBJ2-3; a weak D match, TRBD1 (5 bases). The CDR3 is made up of 15 amino acids. Trimming left V 1 base short and J 7 bases short, with 16 bases between. CDR1 and CDR2 (germline): SGHKS, YYEKEE (reference sequence). The CDR3 region is CASSLFTTELNTQYF. In DNA form, the CDR3 reads TGTGCCAGCAGCTTGTTTACGACAGAACTGAATACGCAGTATTTT.